This TCR beta chain was documented in a study of cytotoxic CD8 clonotypes in ibrutinib-treated CLL. A note on this clone: Antigen: not known.

Sequencing was performed with immunoSEQ multiplex PCR; in TCRdb, only in-frame clones are kept and a portion is missing. The sample has 40,000 or so clones, approximately 70% seen once; the top ten hold 20% to 25%. Germline V gives CDR1 SGDLS, CDR2 YYNGEE. There are 17 residues in the CDR3. The trim removed 3 bases at V and 1 base at J, leaving 7 bases unmatched. Study conclusions and caveats: Higher circulating CD8+ T-cell counts strongly accompanied higher baseline clonality, above age-matched healthy donors. The study found clonality rose at ibrutinib response, then fell toward baseline at progression. Public clonotypes (which were uncommon) either contracted or remained stable on treatment.

The rearrangement uses TRBV9 and TRBJ2-2, with TRBD2 identical over 9 bases. Sequencing was performed on PBMCs, taken after 24 months of ibrutinib treatment. The source of this sequence is a human donor with chronic lymphocytic leukemia. CDR3 in DNA: TGTGCCAGCAGCGAGAGACTAGCGGCCCGGAACACCGGGGAGCTGTTTTTT. This gives the protein CASSERLAARNTGELFF.